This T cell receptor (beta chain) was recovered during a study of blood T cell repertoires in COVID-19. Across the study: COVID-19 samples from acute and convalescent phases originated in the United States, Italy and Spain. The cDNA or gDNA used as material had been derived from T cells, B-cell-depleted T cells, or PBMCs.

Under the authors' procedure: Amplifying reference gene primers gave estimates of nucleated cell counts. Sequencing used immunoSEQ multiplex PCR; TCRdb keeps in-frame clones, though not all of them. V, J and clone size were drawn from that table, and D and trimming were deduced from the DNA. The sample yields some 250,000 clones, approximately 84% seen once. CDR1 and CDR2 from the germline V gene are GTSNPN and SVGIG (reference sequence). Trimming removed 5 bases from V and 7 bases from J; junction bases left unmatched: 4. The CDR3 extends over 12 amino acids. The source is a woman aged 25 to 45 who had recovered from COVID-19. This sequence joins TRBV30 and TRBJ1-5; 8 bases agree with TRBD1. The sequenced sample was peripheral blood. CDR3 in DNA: TGTGCCTGGGACAGGGGTGGCCAGCCCCAGCATTTT. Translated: CAWDRGGQPQHF. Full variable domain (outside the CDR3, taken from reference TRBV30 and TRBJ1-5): SQTIHQWPATLVQPVGSPLSLECTVEGTSNPNLYWYRQAAGRGLQLLFYSVGIGQISSEVPQNLSASRPQDRQFILSSKKLLLSDSGFYLCAWDRGGQPQHFGDGTRLSIL.